This T cell receptor beta chain was identified in a study of human T cells and chemical hapten exposure. At the level of the study: The study lasted 20 to 25 weeks, and patients were dosed weekly with diphenylcyclopropenone on the scalp throughout. General study results and limits: Expanded TCRs formed significantly more large CDR3 similarity clusters than controls. PT1 expanded TCR counts and patch test score were linked, and their correlation was positive.

With respect to this clonotype: Its antigen is as yet unknown. The junction departs from germline at one end; a sequencing error may be responsible.

Specified time point: patch test 2, 6 weeks after DPC sensitization. Noted treatment: therapeutic diphenylcyclopropenone sensitization with weekly scalp DPC. Original analysis: Across samples, TCR counts had a median of roughly 97,000 and ranged from 23,224 to 690,600. A single record per CDR3 protein comes from TCRdb applying MiXCR to the RACE reads. None of the V and J calls come from the authors' own analysis; TCRdb made them. The sample has fewer than 85,000 distinct CDR3 sequences; 10% to 13% are singletons. The sample consisted of whole blood, taken in connection with sensitization to the hapten diphenylcyclopropenone (DPC). The TCR sequence derives from a woman aged 25 to 39 with alopecia areata. Some clones in this sample may be carry-over from other donors' samples.

The CDR3 loop is CASNDPREYPTF. In DNA form, the CDR3 reads TGTGCCAGCAATGACCCTCGGGAGTACCCCACCTTC. V gene TRBV28 combines with J gene TRBJ2-1; a weak D match, TRBD2 (6 bases). Germline lookup yields CDR1 MDHEN and CDR2 SYDVKM. This CDR3 has 12 amino acids.